These T cell receptor beta chains were read from a single sample in a study of shared clonotypes between healthy human individuals. Data came from immunoSEQ multiplex PCR; TCRdb stores just in-frame clones and leaves some out. The repertoire has roughly 520,000 clones, approximately 95% of them found once; the top ten carry 0.064%. The sample comprised naive CD4+ T cells sorted from blood. These receptors all come from a woman aged 30 to 39 in good health. The CDR3 runs from the conserved cysteine through the conserved F or W. The D gene is left open where the match is weak. Clone size is shown for a subset of rows, as once, few, many or a class of expanded clone.

TGTGCCATCAGCCGTGAGTCTGAGCAGTTCTTC	CAISRESEQFF	TRBV10-3	NA	once	TRBJ2-1
TGTGCCAGCAGCAATGACCGGACAGGGAGGGGTGGCTACACCTTC	CASSNDRTGRGGYTF	TRBV6-6	TRBD1	few	TRBJ1-2
TGCACCAGCAGCCAAATGGGGGATCTGGAGGGCTACACCTTC	CTSSQMGDLEGYTF	TRBV1	NA	NA	TRBJ1-2
TGTGCCAGCAGCCTTGGGGGGGCCGCTGGAACAGATACGCAGTATTTT	CASSLGGAAGTDTQYF	TRBV28	NA	NA	TRBJ2-3
TGTGCCAGCAGCCCTCCTAGCGGTACCAGCTCCTACAATGAGCAGTTCTTC	CASSPPSGTSSYNEQFF	TRBV28	TRBD2	NA	TRBJ2-1
TGTGCCACCAGCAGAGGGGACAGGGGTCCGAATCAGCCCCAGCATTTT	CATSRGDRGPNQPQHF	TRBV15	TRBD1	NA	TRBJ1-5
TGTGCCAGCAGTTACCAAGACAGGGGCTATGGCTACACCTTC	CASSYQDRGYGYTF	TRBV6-5	TRBD1	NA	TRBJ1-2
TGTGCCAGCAGCTTGTTTCCAGGAGGTGAAAAACTGTTTTTT	CASSLFPGGEKLFF	TRBV5-5	NA	NA	TRBJ1-4
TGTGCCAGCAGCCTGAGTGGGACTAACTACGAGCAGTACTTC	CASSLSGTNYEQYF	TRBV11-3	TRBD2	NA	TRBJ2-7
TGTGCCAGCAGTTCCCCCCCGGGTCTGGCTGAAGCTTTCTTT	CASSSPPGLAEAFF	TRBV28	NA	once	TRBJ1-1
TGTGCCAGTAGTGAACCCGGAAACACCATATATTTT	CASSEPGNTIYF	TRBV19	NA	NA	TRBJ1-3
TGTCCTGGGAGCGCTGCCACCGGGACAGGGGGCGCTGGGGCCAACGTCCTGACTTTC	CPGSAATGTGGAGANVLTF	TRBV22-1	NA	NA	TRBJ2-6
TGTGCCAGTCGCCCAACGTACGGGGACATTCAGTACTTC	CASRPTYGDIQYF	TRBV19	NA	NA	TRBJ2-4
TGTGCCAGTAGTATAGGAGTAGGAGGGCACAGCTCCTACGAGCAGTACTTC	CASSIGVGGHSSYEQYF	TRBV19	NA	NA	TRBJ2-7
TGTGCCAGTAGTATGGAGGTCAGGAGCTCCTACAATGAGCAGTTCTTC	CASSMEVRSSYNEQFF	TRBV19	NA	NA	TRBJ2-1
TGTGCCAGCAGTCTCTCTGAAGCAGGGGGCTGGGGGAATGAGCAGTTCTTC	CASSLSEAGGWGNEQFF	TRBV27	TRBD1	NA	TRBJ2-1
TGTGCCAGCAGCGGGACTACCTACAATGAGCAGTTCTTC	CASSGTTYNEQFF	TRBV2	TRBD2	NA	TRBJ2-1
TGCAGTGCTAGGGACTATTACAGACAGTACTTC	CSARDYYRQYF	TRBV20-1	NA	NA	TRBJ2-7
TGCGCCAGCAGCTTGGACGGGGGGTACGAGCAGTACTTC	CASSLDGGYEQYF	TRBV5-1	TRBD2	NA	TRBJ2-7
TGTGCCAGCAGACGACAGGGGCGGGATACGCAGTATTTT	CASRRQGRDTQYF	TRBV6-6	TRBD1	NA	TRBJ2-3
TGTGCCAGCACCCAATGGGTTCCGGGACAGGGGGGGTACGAGCAGTACTTC	CASTQWVPGQGGYEQYF	TRBV28	TRBD1	NA	TRBJ2-7
TGCAGCGTAAAAATCAGGGGGACAGGGACTGAAGCTTTCTTT	CSVKIRGTGTEAFF	TRBV29-1	TRBD1	NA	TRBJ1-1
TGTGCCAGCAGTTTATCAGGGACTAGCGGGAGTCACGAGCAGTACTTC	CASSLSGTSGSHEQYF	TRBV28	TRBD2	NA	TRBJ2-7
TGTGCCAGCAGTTCCGGCTATGGCTACACCTTC	CASSSGYGYTF	TRBV28	NA	NA	TRBJ1-2